This paragraph covers one T cell receptor beta chain sequence. Its antigen remains unknown. Per the germline V gene, CDR1 is MNHEY and CDR2 is SVGAGI. V was pared by 5 bases and J by 5 bases, with 7 bases between. This CDR3 is built from 12 residues. The data are from a study of graft-versus-host responses after intestinal transplantation. Using immunoSEQ multiplex PCR, the repertoire was profiled, and TCRdb retains in-frame clones only, with some absent. The repertoire has roughly 93,000 clones, approximately 90% of them found once; the top ten carry roughly 0.39%. The chain is built from TRBV6-5 and TRBJ1-5; D gene unclear. The sample was unstimulated CD8+ T cells sorted from spleen or lymph node cells, taken before transplant. The sequence derives from a human donor who was the organ donor for an intestinal transplant. The CDR3 coding sequence is TGTGCCAGCAGTACTAAATATCAGCCCCAGCATTTT. This codes for CASSTKYQPQHF.